This TCR beta chain was sequenced in a study of shared clonotypes between healthy human individuals. Some clones are missing from TCRdb's copy, which holds only in-frame ones; the method was immunoSEQ multiplex PCR. This sample carries approximately 2.5 million clones, around 90% of them seen once, and the ten largest clones take over 0.12%. From germline, CDR1 is MNHEY and CDR2 SMNVEV (reference sequence). The trim removed 4 bases at V and 4 bases at J, leaving 4 bases unmatched. The CDR3 sequence is 13 residues long. All of the donors resided in Nashville, Tennessee, and each was a Caucasian adult.

The chain links TRBV27 to TRBJ2-7, with 7 bases identical to TRBD1. Sequences were obtained from naive CD4+ T cells sorted from blood. Subset meaning: CD45RA+ positively selected. This receptor was obtained from a man aged 18 to 35 in good health. The CDR3 DNA sequence: TGTGCCAGCAGTTCCGCGACAGGGTACGAGCAGTACTTC. Its translation: CASSSATGYEQYF.